This T cell receptor (beta chain) originates from a study of neoadjuvant anti-PD-1 for oral cavity cancer. Study-wide background: Patients without progression received a fourth nivolumab dose around day 43, then surgical resection on days 50-56.

Time point given: after neoadjuvant nivolumab, at surgical resection. Cohort: HPV-negative, locally advanced oral cavity squamous cell carcinoma patients. The CDR3 covers 15 residues. Germline CDR1 SGHVS, CDR2 FNYEAQ. The junction had 6 bases not matched to a gene; V was cut back by 5 bases and J by 2 bases. Two replicates per tumor sample, mostly from 4.8 ug of genomic DNA. Using immunoSEQ multiplex PCR, the repertoire was profiled, and TCRdb retains in-frame clones only, with some absent. The table has 35,000 to 40,000 clones, around two fifths seen once; the top ten hold roughly 16%. The specimen was tumor tissue, collected after nivolumab (anti-PD-1) treatment. This chain uses TRBV7-6 with TRBJ2-7; 10 bases are shared with TRBD1. This clonotype originated in a person between 40 and 80 years old with oral cavity squamous cell carcinoma. The CDR3 coding sequence is TGTGCCAGCAGCATCGGGACAGGGGTGCCCTACGAGCAGTACTTC. This codes for CASSIGTGVPYEQYF.